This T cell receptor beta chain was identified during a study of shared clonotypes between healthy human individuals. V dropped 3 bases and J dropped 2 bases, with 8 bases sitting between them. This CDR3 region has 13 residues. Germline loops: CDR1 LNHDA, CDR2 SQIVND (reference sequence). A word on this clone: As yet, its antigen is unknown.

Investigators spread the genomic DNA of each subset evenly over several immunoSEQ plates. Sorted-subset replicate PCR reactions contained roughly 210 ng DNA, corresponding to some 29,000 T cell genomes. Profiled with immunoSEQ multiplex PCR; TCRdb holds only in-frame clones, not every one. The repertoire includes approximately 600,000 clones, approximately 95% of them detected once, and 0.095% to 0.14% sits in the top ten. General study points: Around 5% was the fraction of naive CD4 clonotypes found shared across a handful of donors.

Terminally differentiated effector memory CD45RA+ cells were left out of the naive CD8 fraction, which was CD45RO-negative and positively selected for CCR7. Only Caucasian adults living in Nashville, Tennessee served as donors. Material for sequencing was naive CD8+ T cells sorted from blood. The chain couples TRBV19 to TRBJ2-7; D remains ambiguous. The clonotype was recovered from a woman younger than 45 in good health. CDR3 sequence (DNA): TGTGCCAGTAGTATCAAAGATACCTACGAGCAGTACTTC. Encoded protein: CASSIKDTYEQYF.